The source of this T cell receptor (beta chain) is a study of cytomegalovirus exposure and HLA in healthy donors. General study findings and limits: That first-cohort TCR clusters tended to co-occur in the 95 to 150 validation repertoires was found in a later analysis.

CDR3 length: 15 amino acids. V gave up 4 bases and J gave up 4 bases; unmatched junction bases: 5. Germline V gives CDR1 MNHNS, CDR2 SASEGT. The donors formed part of the approximately 120-subject validation cohort, distinct from the roughly 700-subject first cohort. Using immunoSEQ multiplex PCR, the repertoire was profiled, and TCRdb retains in-frame clones only, with some absent. The table records fewer than 200,000 clones, 75% to 90% of them present only once. As concerns this clone: Its cognate antigen is unknown.

The receptor was derived from a man aged 18 to 30 in good health and CMV-seropositive. The sample taken for sequencing was PBMCs. The chain joins TRBV6-1 to TRBJ2-3, with 10 nucleotides matching TRBD2. CDR3: CASSAPAGGPDTQYF. CDR3 nucleotide sequence: TGTGCCAGCAGTGCCCCAGCGGGGGGGCCAGATACGCAGTATTTT.